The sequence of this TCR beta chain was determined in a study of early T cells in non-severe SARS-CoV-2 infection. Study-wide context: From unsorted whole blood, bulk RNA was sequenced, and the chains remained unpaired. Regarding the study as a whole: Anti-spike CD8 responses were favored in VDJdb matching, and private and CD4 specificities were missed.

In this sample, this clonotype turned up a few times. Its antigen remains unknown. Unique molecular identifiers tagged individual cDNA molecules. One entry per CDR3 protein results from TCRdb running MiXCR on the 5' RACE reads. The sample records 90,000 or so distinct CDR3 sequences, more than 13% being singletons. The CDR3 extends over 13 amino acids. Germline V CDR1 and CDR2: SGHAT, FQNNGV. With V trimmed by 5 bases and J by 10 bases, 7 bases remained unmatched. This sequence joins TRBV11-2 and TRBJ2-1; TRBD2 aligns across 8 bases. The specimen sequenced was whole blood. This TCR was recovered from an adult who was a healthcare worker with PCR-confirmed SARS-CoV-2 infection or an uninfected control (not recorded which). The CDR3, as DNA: TGTGCCAGCAGCCGAAGGACTAGCTCAGAGCAGTTCTTC. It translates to CASSRRTSSEQFF.